This TCR beta chain was recovered during a study of naive and memory T cell subsets. Alpha and beta constant region primers primed reverse transcription for blood and skin samples. Four PCR rounds used nested alpha and beta constant region primers plus the SP2 primer. TCRdb re-analysed the 5' RACE reads in MiXCR, keeping a single row per CDR3 protein. This sample carries about 25,000 distinct CDR3 sequences, around a quarter of them seen once, and the ten largest clones take around 1.9%. CDR3 length: 15 amino acids. V was pared by 2 bases and J by 5 bases, with 14 bases between. From germline, CDR1 is SGHRS and CDR2 YFSETQ. Whole blood, over 2 ml, came from adult healthy volunteers.

J is TRBJ2-1 and V is TRBV5-1; D is unresolved. The clonotype was recovered from a female donor in good health. CDR3 in DNA: TGCGCCAGCAGCTTCTCAGAGAAACACGACAATGAGCAGTTCTTC. It specifies CASSFSEKHDNEQFF.